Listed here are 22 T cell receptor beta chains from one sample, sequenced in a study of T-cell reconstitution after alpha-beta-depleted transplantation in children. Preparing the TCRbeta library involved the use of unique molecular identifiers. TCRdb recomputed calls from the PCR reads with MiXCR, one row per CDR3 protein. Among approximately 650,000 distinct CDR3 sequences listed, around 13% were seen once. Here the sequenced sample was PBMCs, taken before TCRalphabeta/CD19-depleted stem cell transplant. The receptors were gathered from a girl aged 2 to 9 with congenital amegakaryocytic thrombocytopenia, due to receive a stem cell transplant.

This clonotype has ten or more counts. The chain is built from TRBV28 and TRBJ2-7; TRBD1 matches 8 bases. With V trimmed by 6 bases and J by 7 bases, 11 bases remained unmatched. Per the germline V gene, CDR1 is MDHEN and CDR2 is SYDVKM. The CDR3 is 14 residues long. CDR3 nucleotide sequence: TGTGCCAGCAGCCCTTTGGGCAGGGGGCAGGAGCAGTACTTC. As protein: CASSPLGRGQEQYF.

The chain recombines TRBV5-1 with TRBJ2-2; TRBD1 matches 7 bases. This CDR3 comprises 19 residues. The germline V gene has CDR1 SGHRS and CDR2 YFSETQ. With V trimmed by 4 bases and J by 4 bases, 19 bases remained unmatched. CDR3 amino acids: CASSRNRDSNLGVTGELFF. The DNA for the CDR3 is TGCGCCAGCAGCCGAAACCGGGACAGCAACCTTGGGGTCACCGGGGAGCTGTTTTTT.

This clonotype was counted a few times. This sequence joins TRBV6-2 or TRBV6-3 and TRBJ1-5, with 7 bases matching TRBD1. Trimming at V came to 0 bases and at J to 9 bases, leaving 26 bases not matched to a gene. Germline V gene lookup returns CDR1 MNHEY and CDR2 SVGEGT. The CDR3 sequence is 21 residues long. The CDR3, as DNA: TGTGCCAGCAGTTACTCGATCAGGACCTCTAAGACAGGGTCTCTTTTGGCGCCCCAGCATTTT. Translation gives CASSYSIRTSKTGSLLAPQHF.

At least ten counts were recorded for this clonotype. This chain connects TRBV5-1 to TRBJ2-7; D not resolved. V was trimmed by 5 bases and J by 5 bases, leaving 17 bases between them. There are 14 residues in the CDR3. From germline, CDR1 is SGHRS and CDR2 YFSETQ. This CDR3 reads CASRSVPGRDEQYF. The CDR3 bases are TGCGCCAGCAGGTCCGTTCCGGGCCGGGACGAGCAGTACTTC.

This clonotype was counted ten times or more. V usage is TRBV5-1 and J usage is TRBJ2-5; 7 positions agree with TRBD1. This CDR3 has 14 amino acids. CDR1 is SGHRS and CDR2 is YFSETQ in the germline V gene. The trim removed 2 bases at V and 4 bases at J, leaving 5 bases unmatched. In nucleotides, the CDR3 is TGCGCCAGCAGCTTAGCAGAGGGGGCAGAGACCCAGTACTTC. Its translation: CASSLAEGAETQYF.

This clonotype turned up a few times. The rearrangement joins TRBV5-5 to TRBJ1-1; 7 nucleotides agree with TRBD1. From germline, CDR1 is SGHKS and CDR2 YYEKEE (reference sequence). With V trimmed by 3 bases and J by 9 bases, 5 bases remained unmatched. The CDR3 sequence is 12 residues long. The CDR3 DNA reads TGTGCCAGCAGCTATGGACAGGCTAAAGCTTTCTTT. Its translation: CASSYGQAKAFF. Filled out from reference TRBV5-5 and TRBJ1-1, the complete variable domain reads DAGVTQSPTHLIKTRGQQVTLRCSPISGHKSVSWYQQVLGQGPQFIFQYYEKEERGRGNFPDRFSARQFPNYSSELNVNALLLGDSALYLCASSYGQAKAFFGQGTRLTVV.

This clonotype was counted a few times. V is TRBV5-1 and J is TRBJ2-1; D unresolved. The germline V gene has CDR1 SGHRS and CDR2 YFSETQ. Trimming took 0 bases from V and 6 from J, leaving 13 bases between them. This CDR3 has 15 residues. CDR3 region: CASSLANRDGNEQFF. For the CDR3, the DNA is TGCGCCAGCAGCTTGGCCAATAGGGATGGCAATGAGCAGTTCTTC. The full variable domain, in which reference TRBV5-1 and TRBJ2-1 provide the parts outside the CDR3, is KAGVTQTPRYLIKTRGQQVTLSCSPISGHRSVSWYQQTPGQGLQFLFEYFSETQRNKGNFPGRFSGRQFSNSRSEMNVSTLELGDSALYLCASSLANRDGNEQFFGPGTRLTVL.

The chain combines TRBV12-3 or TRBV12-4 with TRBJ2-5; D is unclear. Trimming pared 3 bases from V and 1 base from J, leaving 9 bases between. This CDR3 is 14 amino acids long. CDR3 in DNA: TGTGCCAGCAGTTTGGTTCAGACCCAAGAGACCCAGTACTTC. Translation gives CASSLVQTQETQYF.

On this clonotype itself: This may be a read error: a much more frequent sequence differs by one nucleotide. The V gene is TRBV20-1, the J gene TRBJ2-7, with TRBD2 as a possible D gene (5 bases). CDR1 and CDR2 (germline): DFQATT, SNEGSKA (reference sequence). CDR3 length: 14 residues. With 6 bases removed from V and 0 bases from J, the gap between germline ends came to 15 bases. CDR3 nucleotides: TGCAGTGCGCGGGTGACGGAGAGCTCCTACGAGCAGTACTTC. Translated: CSARVTESSYEQYF.

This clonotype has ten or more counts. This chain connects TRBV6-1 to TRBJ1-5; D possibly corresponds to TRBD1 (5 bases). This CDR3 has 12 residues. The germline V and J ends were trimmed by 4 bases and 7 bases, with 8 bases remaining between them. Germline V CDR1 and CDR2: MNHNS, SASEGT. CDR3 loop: CASSARDQPQHF. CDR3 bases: TGTGCCAGCAGTGCCAGGGACCAGCCCCAGCATTTT.

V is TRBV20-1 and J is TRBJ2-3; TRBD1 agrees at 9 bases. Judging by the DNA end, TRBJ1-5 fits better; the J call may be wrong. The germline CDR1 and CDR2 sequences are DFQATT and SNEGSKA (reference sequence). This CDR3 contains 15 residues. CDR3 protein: CSALNHGTGSDTQHF. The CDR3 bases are TGCAGTGCTCTAAATCACGGGACAGGGTCAGATACGCAGCATTTT.

The chain's CDR3 is CSARRDPYEQYF. DNA for the CDR3: TGCAGTGCTAGAAGGGACCCCTACGAGCAGTACTTC. The chain combines TRBV20-1 with TRBJ2-7; TRBD1 or TRBD2 may be the D gene (5 bases each). V lost 2 bases and J 2 bases, leaving 7 bases between the germline ends. The CDR3 spans 12 residues. CDR1 and CDR2 (germline): DFQATT, SNEGSKA (reference sequence).

CDR3 sequence (DNA): TGTGCCAGCAGCTTTCGCCGGGACAGGGATTACGAGCAGTACTTC. Translation gives CASSFRRDRDYEQYF. The genes are TRBV7-2 and TRBJ2-7; 9 bases line up with TRBD1. The CDR3 has 15 residues. The germline V gene encodes CDR1 SGHTA and CDR2 FQGNSA. J was trimmed by 4 bases and V by 3 bases; bases with no gene match: 7.

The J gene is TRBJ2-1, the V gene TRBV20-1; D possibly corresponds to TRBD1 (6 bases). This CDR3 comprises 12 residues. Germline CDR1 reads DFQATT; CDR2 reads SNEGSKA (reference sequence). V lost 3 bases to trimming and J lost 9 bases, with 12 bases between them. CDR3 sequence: CSASDEGVEQFF. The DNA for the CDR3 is TGCAGTGCTAGCGACGAGGGGGTTGAGCAGTTCTTC.

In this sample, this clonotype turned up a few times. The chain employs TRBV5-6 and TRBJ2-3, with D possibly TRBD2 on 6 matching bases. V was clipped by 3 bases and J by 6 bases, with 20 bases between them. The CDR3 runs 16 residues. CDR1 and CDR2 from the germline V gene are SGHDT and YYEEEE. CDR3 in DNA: TGTGCCAGCAGCTCCCTAGGATTAGCGGCGAAGGATACGCAGTATTTT. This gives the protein CASSSLGLAAKDTQYF.

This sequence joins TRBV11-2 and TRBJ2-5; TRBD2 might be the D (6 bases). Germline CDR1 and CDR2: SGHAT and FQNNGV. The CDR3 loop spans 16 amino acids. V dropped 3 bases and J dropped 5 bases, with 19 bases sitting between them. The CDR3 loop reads CASSFSGPGGRETQYF. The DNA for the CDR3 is TGTGCCAGCAGCTTTTCGGGCCCCGGGGGTCGCGAGACCCAGTACTTC.

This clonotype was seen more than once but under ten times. The CDR3 region has the DNA TGTGCCAGCAGCTGGAGGGAGGAAGCTTTCTTT. Translated, it gives CASSWREEAFF. V gene TRBV7-9 combines with J gene TRBJ1-1; D remains ambiguous. Trimming removed 4 bases at V and 8 bases at J, with 8 bases between. CDR3 length: 11 amino acids. Germline V lookup: CDR1 SEHNR, CDR2 FQNEAQ (reference sequence). The variable domain in full, with the rest retrieved from reference TRBV7-9 and TRBJ1-1, is DTGVSQNPRHKITKRGQNVTFRCDPISEHNRLYWYRQTLGQGPEFLTYFQNEAQLEKSRLLSDRFSAERPKGSFSTLEIQRTEQGDSAMYLCASSWREEAFFGQGTRLTVV.

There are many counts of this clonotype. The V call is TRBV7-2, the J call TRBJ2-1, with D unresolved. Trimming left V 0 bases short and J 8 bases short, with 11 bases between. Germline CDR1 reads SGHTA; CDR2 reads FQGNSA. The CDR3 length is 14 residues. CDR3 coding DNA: TGTGCCAGCAGCTTAGCGAAAAGTCACGATGAGCAGTTCTTC. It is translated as CASSLAKSHDEQFF.

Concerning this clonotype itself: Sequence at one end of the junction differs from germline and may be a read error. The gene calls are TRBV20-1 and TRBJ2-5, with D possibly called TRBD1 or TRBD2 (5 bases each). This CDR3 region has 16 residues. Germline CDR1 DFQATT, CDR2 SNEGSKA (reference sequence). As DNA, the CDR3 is TGCTGTGCCACAACCTCGGGGCTGATGGTCGTGGAGACCCAGTACTTC. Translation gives CCATTSGLMVVETQYF.

The CDR3 protein is CASNVGIVRYNEQFF. CDR3 nucleotide sequence: TGTGCCAGCAACGTGGGGATAGTACGGTACAATGAGCAGTTCTTC. The chain combines TRBV28 with TRBJ2-1; no clear D gene. Germline V gene data show CDR1 as MDHEN and CDR2 as SYDVKM. Trimming left V 7 bases short and J 4 bases short, with 17 bases between. The CDR3 extends over 15 amino acids.

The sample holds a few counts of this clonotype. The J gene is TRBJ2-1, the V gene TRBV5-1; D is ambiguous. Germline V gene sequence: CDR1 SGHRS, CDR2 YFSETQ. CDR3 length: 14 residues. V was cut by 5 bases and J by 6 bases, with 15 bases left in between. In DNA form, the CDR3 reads TGCGCCAGCAGGAACTACGGGCTGGGCAATGAGCAGTTCTTC. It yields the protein CASRNYGLGNEQFF. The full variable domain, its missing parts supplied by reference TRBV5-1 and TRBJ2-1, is KAGVTQTPRYLIKTRGQQVTLSCSPISGHRSVSWYQQTPGQGLQFLFEYFSETQRNKGNFPGRFSGRQFSNSRSEMNVSTLELGDSALYLCASRNYGLGNEQFFGPGTRLTVL.

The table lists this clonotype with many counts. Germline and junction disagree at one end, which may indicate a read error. The chain's CDR3 is CASGPYQPQHF. In DNA form, the CDR3 reads TGCGCCAGCGGGCCTTATCAGCCCCAGCATTTT. The rearrangement links TRBV12-5 to TRBJ1-5, with no clear D. CDR1 LGHNT and CDR2 FRNRAP come from the germline V gene. CDR3 size: 11 residues. Supplemented by reference TRBV12-5 and TRBJ1-5, the full variable domain reads DARVTQTPRHKVTEMGQEVTMRCQPILGHNTVFWYRQTMMQGLELLAYFRNRAPLDDSGMPKDRFSAEMPDATLATLKIQPSEPRDSAVYFCASGPYQPQHFGDGTRLSIL.